One sample yielded the 8 T cell receptor beta chains listed below, sequenced in a study of T cell responses to AZD1222 COVID-19 vaccine. Profiling relied on immunoSEQ multiplex PCR, and the TCRdb table lists in-frame clones only, not all of them. Seen here are some 130,000 clones, around 90% observed once, and the top ten hold under 1.2%. The sample in question was peripheral blood, obtained 28 days after the second AZD1222 dose. These receptors originate from an adult who received the AZD1222 COVID-19 vaccine.

The V and J genes are TRBV12-3 or TRBV12-4 and TRBJ1-1, with a tentative D call TRBD1 (5 bases). Trimming cost V 3 bases and J 5 bases, with 10 bases left between them. CDR3 length: 13 residues. CDR3 nucleotide sequence: TGTGCCAGCAGTTTTGGCGGGGGGACTGAAGCTTTCTTT. It yields the protein CASSFGGGTEAFF.

This clone appeared once. This chain links TRBV6-5 with TRBJ1-2; D call uncertain. Germline assignment: CDR1 MNHEY and CDR2 SVGAGI. V lost 7 bases and J lost 8, with 14 bases in between. The CDR3 length is 12 residues. The CDR3: CASTRRYGGYTF. CDR3 DNA sequence: TGTGCCAGCACCCGGCGTTACGGCGGCTACACCTTC.

The V call is TRBV5-1, the J call TRBJ1-1; TRBD1 agrees at 8 bases. The V and J ends lost 5 bases and 7 bases, in that order; junction bases with no gene match: 10. The CDR3 contains 14 residues. Germline V lookup: CDR1 SGHRS, CDR2 YFSETQ. CDR3 bases: TGCGCCAGCAGTGAAAGGACAGGGACTGTTGAAGCTTTCTTT. As protein: CASSERTGTVEAFF.

The rearrangement uses TRBV5-6 and TRBJ1-1, with D uncertain. The V gene's germline CDR1 is SGHDT and CDR2 YYEEEE. V lost 0 bases and J 8 bases, leaving 8 bases between the germline ends. CDR3 length equals 12 residues. Here the CDR3 reads CASSLDTAEAFF. The CDR3 DNA is TGTGCCAGCAGCTTGGATACGGCGGAAGCTTTCTTT.

The chain joins TRBV5-1 to TRBJ2-7; a possible D gene is TRBD2 (5 bases). The ends were cut back, 3 bases at V and 6 bases at J, with 22 bases in the middle. This CDR3 is 16 amino acids long. Looked up from germline, CDR1 is SGHRS and CDR2 is YFSETQ. CDR3 region: CASSSTRSGRALEQYF. The DNA for the CDR3 is TGCGCCAGCAGCTCTACAAGGAGCGGACGGGCTCTCGAGCAGTACTTC.

V gene TRBV7-2 combines with J gene TRBJ2-7, with 14 positions matching TRBD2. CDR1 and CDR2 from the germline V gene are SGHTA and FQGNSA. J gave up 4 bases and V 4 bases, and 6 bases lay outside the gene matches. The CDR3 sequence is 16 residues long. The CDR3 sequence: CASSSTSGRAGYEQYF. DNA of the CDR3: TGTGCCAGCAGCTCGACTAGCGGGAGGGCCGGTTACGAGCAGTACTTC.

The chain links TRBV27 to TRBJ2-3; 9 bases match TRBD1. V dropped 5 bases and J dropped 3; count of bases not matched to a gene: 3. The CDR3 length is 14 residues. The germline gives CDR1 MNHEY, CDR2 SMNVEV (reference sequence). DNA for the CDR3: TGTGCCAGCAGTATCGGGACAGGGACAGATACGCAGTATTTT. Translation gives CASSIGTGTDTQYF.

This chain uses TRBV25-1 with TRBJ2-5; no reliable D call. V dropped 10 bases and J dropped 1 base, with 4 bases sitting between them. CDR1 MGHDK and CDR2 SYGVNS come from the germline V gene. CDR3 length equals 10 residues. CDR3 coding DNA: TGTGCCACCTCCCAAGAGACCCAGTACTTC. Its protein is CATSQETQYF.